This T cell receptor beta chain was observed in a study of cytomegalovirus exposure and HLA in healthy donors. Findings of the study overall: Most TCR sequences were uncommon, yet certain public TCRs appeared in many donors. In vitro checks showed that a few CMV-associated chains really do target CMV antigens. A classifier reportedly called cytomegalovirus status with high sensitivity and specificity.

Germline CDR1 and CDR2: SGHTA and FQGNSA. The CDR3 is made up of 15 amino acids. To note about this clone: Its antigen is not identified.

Produced via immunoSEQ multiplex PCR; TCRdb's table is partial and in-frame only. This sample yields approximately 70,000 clones, of which 94% are seen a single time; roughly 0.6% belongs to the top ten. The genes are TRBV7-2 and TRBJ2-5; TRBD1 aligns across 8 bases. The assigned J gene may be wrong: the sequence end matches TRBJ2-7 better. The receptor's source is a woman aged 18-35 years in good health and CMV-seronegative. Sequenced material: PBMCs. CDR3 in amino acids: CASRNSIQGGYEQYF. CDR3 sequence (DNA): TGTGCCAGCAGGAATAGCATACAGGGGGGCTACGAGCAGTACTTC.